What follows are 2 T cell receptor beta chains derived from one specimen sequenced in a study of siplizumab effects on memory and regulatory T cells. Sequencing was performed with immunoSEQ multiplex PCR; in TCRdb, only in-frame clones are kept and a portion is missing. The sample has around 100,000 clones; about 94% are singletons. Sequencing used non-Treg CD4+ T cells sorted from blood. The receptors shown here come from a human donor in good health.

V usage is TRBV5-1 and J usage is TRBJ2-5; 13 positions agree with TRBD2. The V gene end was trimmed by 3 bases and the J gene end by 5 bases; junction bases not matched to a gene: 7. Germline CDR1 reads SGHRS; CDR2 reads YFSETQ. This CDR3 region has 16 residues. The CDR3 region has the DNA TGCGCCAGCAGCTCCGGGACTAGCGGGATAGGTGAGACCCAGTACTTC. Translation: CASSSGTSGIGETQYF.

The chain combines TRBV19 with TRBJ1-2; 8 positions match TRBD1. The CDR3 has 15 residues. J was trimmed by 1 base and V by 9 bases; bases with no gene match: 10. Germline V CDR1 and CDR2: LNHDA, SQIVND (reference sequence). CDR3 bases: TGTGCCAGCCTGGATCCAGGGGGCGGTAACTATGGCTACACCTTC. Protein product: CASLDPGGGNYGYTF.